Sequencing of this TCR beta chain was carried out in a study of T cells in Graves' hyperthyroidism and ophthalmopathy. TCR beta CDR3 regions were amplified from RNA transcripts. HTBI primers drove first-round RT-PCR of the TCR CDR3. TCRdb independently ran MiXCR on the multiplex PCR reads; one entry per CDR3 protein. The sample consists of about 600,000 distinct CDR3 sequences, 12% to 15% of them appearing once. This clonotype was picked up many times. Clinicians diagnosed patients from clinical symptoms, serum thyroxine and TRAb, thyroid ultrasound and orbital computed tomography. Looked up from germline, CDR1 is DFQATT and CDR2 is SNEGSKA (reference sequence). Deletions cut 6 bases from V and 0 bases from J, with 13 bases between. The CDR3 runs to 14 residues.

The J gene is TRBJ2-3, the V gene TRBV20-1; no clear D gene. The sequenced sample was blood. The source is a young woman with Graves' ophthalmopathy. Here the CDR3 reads CSALGPSSTDTQYF. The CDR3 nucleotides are TGCAGTGCCCTCGGCCCGTCGAGCACAGATACGCAGTATTTT.